One T cell receptor (beta chain) is described in this entry. The V and J ends lost 4 bases and 7 bases respectively, with 15 bases between them. The V gene's germline CDR1 is SGHTS and CDR2 YDEGEE. This CDR3 has 13 residues. This specimen comes from a study of blood T cell repertoires in COVID-19. Study-wide background: Spain, Italy and the United States supplied samples that represented acute and convalescent COVID-19. PBMCs, B-cell-depleted T cells, or T cells provided the cDNA or gDNA that made up the material.

The authors' processing: Estimation of nucleated cell counts relied on the amplification of reference gene primers. Clones were sequenced by immunoSEQ multiplex PCR, and TCRdb holds only the in-frame ones, with some missing. V, J and clone size derive from that table, while D and trimming were established from the DNA sequence. In the table there are over 200,000 clones, about nine tenths of which are singletons. This clonotype was obtained from a man aged 60 to 69 who had recovered from COVID-19. The sequenced sample was peripheral blood. The gene calls are TRBV5-8 and TRBJ2-7; weak D call: TRBD1 (7 bases). The CDR3 sequence: CASSKGGAGEQYF. CDR3 bases: TGTGCCAGCAGCAAAGGGGGCGCGGGGGAGCAGTACTTC. The full variable domain, completed using reference TRBV5-8 and TRBJ2-7, is EAGVTQSPTHLIKTRGQQATLRCSPISGHTSVYWYQQALGLGLQFLLWYDEGEERNRGNFPPRFSGRQFPNYSSELNVNALELEDSALYLCASSKGGAGEQYFGPGTRLTVT.